This T cell receptor (beta chain) was recorded in a study of blood T cell repertoires in COVID-19. On the study more broadly: T cells, B-cell-depleted T cells, or PBMCs supplied cDNA or gDNA.

The V gene end was trimmed by 4 bases and the J gene end by 8 bases; junction bases not matched to a gene: 4. CDR3 length: 11 amino acids. Germline CDR1 is SQVTM and CDR2 is ANQGSEA. Data came from immunoSEQ multiplex PCR; TCRdb stores just in-frame clones and leaves some out. Of roughly 670,000 clones listed, over 80% are singletons. The clonotype originates from a woman aged 18-29 years with acute or convalescent COVID-19. Source material: peripheral blood. V and J are TRBV29-1 and TRBJ1-2, with 7 nucleotides matching TRBD1. The CDR3 DNA sequence: TGCAGCGTTGTTGACAGGGACGGCTACACCTTC. Translation: CSVVDRDGYTF.